This TCR beta chain was recorded in a study of shared clonotypes between healthy human individuals. Study-level results: Among a handful of donors, approximately 5% of naive CD4 clonotypes were found in common. Tissues were not sampled, only blood, and their repertoires likely differ.

Remarks on this clone: Its antigen is currently unknown.

The CDR3 is 17 residues long. J lost 2 bases, V lost 5 bases, and 11 bases had no gene match. CDR1 is MGHRA, CDR2 YSYEKL, per germline. Profiling relied on immunoSEQ multiplex PCR, and the TCRdb table lists in-frame clones only, not all of them. This table has millions of clones, roughly 95% appearing once. The receptor comes from a young man in good health. The sequencing input was naive CD4+ T cells sorted from blood. As to subset: CD45RA+ positively selected. V and J are TRBV4-1 and TRBJ1-4, with TRBD1 matching 7 bases. CDR3: CASSLDPTGSTNEKLFF. CDR3 DNA: TGCGCCAGCAGCTTAGACCCGACAGGGTCTACTAATGAAAAACTGTTTTTT.